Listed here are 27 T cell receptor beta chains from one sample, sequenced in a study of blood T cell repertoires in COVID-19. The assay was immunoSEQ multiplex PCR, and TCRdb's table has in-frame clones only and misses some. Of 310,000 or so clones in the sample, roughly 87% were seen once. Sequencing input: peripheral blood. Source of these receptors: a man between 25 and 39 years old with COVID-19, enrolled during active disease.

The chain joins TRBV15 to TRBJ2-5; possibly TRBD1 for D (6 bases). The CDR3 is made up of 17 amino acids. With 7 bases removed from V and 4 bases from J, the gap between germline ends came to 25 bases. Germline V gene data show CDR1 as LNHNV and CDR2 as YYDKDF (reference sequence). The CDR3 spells CATTSDPGTLVSETQYF. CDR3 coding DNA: TGTGCCACCACCAGTGATCCCGGGACACTTGTATCAGAGACCCAGTACTTC.

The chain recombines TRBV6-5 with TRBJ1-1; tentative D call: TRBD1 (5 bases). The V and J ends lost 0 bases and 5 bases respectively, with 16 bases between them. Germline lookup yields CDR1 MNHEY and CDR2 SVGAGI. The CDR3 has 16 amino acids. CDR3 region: CASSYSSRASVTEAFF. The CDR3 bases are TGTGCCAGCAGTTACTCGAGCAGGGCGAGTGTTACTGAAGCTTTCTTT.

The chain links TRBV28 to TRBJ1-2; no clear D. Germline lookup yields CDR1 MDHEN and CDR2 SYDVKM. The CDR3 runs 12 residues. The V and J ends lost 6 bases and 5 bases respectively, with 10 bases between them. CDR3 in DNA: TGTGCCAGCAGCCTTGTCAGGTATGGCTACACCTTC. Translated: CASSLVRYGYTF.

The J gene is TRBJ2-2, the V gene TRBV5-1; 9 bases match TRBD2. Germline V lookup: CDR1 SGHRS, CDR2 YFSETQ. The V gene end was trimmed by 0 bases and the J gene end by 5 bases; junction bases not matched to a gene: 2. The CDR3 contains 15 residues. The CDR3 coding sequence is TGCGCCAGCAGCTTGGTTCTAGCGGGGACCGGGGAGCTGTTTTTT. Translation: CASSLVLAGTGELFF.

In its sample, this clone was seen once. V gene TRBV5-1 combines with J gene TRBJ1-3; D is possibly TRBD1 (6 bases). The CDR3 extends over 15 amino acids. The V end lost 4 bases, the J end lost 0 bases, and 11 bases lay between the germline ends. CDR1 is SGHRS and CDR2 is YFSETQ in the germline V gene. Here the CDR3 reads CASSEDRFSGNTIYF. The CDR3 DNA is TGCGCCAGCAGCGAAGACAGGTTCTCTGGAAACACCATATATTTT. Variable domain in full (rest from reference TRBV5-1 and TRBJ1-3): KAGVTQTPRYLIKTRGQQVTLSCSPISGHRSVSWYQQTPGQGLQFLFEYFSETQRNKGNFPGRFSGRQFSNSRSEMNVSTLELGDSALYLCASSEDRFSGNTIYFGEGSWLTVV.

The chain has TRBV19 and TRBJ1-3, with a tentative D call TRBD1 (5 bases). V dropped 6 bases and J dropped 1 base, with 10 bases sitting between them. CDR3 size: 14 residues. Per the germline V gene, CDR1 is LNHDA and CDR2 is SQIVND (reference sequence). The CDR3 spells CASSVGGSGNTIYF. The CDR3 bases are TGTGCCAGTAGCGTCGGGGGATCTGGAAACACCATATATTTT. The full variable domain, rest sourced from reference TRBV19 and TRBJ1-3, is DGGITQSPKYLFRKEGQNVTLSCEQNLNHDAMYWYRQDPGQGLRLIYYSQIVNDFQKGDIAEGYSVSREKKESFPLTVTSAQKNPTAFYLCASSVGGSGNTIYFGEGSWLTVV.

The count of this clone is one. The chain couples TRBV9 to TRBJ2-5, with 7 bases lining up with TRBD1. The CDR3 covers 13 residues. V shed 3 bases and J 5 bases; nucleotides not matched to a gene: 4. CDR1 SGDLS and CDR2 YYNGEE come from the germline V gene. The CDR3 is CASSGGQAETQYF. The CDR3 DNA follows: TGTGCCAGCAGCGGCGGACAGGCCGAGACCCAGTACTTC. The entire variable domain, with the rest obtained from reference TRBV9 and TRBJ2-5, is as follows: DSGVTQTPKHLITATGQRVTLRCSPRSGDLSVYWYQQSLDQGLQFLIQYYNGEERAKGNILERFSAQQFPDLHSELNLSSLELGDSALYFCASSGGQAETQYFGPGTRLLVL.

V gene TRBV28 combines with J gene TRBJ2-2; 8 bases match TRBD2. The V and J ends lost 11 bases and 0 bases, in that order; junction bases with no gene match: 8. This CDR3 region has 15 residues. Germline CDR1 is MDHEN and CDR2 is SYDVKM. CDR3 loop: CAGSGIPPNTGELFF. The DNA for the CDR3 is TGTGCCGGTAGCGGGATACCCCCGAACACCGGGGAGCTGTTTTTT.

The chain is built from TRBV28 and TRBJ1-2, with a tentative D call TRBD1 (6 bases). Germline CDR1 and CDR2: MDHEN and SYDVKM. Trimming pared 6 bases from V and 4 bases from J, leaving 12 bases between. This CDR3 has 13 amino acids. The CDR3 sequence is CASRTGGAYGYTF. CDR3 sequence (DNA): TGTGCCAGCAGAACGGGGGGGGCCTATGGCTACACCTTC.

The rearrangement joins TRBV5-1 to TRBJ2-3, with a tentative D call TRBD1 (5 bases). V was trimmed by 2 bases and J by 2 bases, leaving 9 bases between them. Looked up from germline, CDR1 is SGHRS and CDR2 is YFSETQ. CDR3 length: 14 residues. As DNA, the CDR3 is TGCGCCAGCAGCTTAGAAGGGGCCACAGATACGCAGTATTTT. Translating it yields CASSLEGATDTQYF.

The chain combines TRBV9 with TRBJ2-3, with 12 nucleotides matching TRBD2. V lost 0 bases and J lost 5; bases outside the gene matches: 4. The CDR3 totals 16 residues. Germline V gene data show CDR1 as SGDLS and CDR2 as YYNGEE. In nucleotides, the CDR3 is TGTGCCAGCAGCGTAGCTAGCGGGGGGGCTGGAGATACGCAGTATTTT. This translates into CASSVASGGAGDTQYF. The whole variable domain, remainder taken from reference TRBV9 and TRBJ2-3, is DSGVTQTPKHLITATGQRVTLRCSPRSGDLSVYWYQQSLDQGLQFLIQYYNGEERAKGNILERFSAQQFPDLHSELNLSSLELGDSALYFCASSVASGGAGDTQYFGPGTRLTVL.

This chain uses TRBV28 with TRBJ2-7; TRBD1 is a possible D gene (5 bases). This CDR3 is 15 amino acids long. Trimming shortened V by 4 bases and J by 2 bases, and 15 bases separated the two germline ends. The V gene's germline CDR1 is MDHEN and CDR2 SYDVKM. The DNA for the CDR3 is TGTGCCAGCAGTTATAGCCAGGGTTCCCCCTACGAGCAGTACTTC. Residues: CASSYSQGSPYEQYF.

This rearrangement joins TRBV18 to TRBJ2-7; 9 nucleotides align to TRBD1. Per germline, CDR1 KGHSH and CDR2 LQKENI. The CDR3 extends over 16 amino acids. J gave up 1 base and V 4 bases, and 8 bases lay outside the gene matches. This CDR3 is CASSQGTGSLSYEQYF. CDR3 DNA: TGTGCCAGCTCACAGGGGACAGGGTCACTATCCTACGAGCAGTACTTC.

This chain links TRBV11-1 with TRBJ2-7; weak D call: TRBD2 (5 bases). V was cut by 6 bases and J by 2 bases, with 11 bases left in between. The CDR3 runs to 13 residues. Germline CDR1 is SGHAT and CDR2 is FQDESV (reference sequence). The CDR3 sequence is CASRGSGTYEQYF. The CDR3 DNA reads TGTGCCAGCAGGGGGTCCGGGACCTACGAGCAGTACTTC.

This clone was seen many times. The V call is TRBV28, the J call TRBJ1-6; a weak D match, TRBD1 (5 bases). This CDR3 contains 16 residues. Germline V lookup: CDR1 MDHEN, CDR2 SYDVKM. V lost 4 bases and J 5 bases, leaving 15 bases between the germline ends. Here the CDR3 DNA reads TGTGCCAGCAGTTCCCTCCGGGGGGGAGATAATTCACCCCTCCACTTT. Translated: CASSSLRGGDNSPLHF. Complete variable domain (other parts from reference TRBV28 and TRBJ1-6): DVKVTQSSRYLVKRTGEKVFLECVQDMDHENMFWYRQDPGLGLRLIYFSYDVKMKEKGDIPEGYSVSREKKERFSLILESASTNQTSMYLCASSSLRGGDNSPLHFGNGTRLTVT.

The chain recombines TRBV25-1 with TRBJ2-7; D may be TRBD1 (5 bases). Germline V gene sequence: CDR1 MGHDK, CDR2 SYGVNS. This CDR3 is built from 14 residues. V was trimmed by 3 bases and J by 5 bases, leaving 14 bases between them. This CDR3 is CASSDPRGRNEQYF. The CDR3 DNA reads TGTGCCAGCAGTGACCCTAGGGGCAGGAACGAGCAGTACTTC.

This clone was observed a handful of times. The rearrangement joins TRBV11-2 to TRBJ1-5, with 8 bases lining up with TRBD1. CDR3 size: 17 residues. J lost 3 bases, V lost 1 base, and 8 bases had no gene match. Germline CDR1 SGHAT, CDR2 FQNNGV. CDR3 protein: CASSLVGGTGYNQPQHF. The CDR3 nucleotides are TGTGCCAGCAGCTTAGTAGGCGGGACAGGTTACAATCAGCCCCAGCATTTT.

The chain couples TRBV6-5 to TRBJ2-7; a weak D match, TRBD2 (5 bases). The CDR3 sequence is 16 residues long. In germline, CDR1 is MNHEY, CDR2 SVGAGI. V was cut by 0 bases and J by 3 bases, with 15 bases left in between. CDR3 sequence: CASSYSSLRADYEQYF. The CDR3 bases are TGTGCCAGCAGTTACTCGTCGTTGAGGGCTGACTACGAGCAGTACTTC.

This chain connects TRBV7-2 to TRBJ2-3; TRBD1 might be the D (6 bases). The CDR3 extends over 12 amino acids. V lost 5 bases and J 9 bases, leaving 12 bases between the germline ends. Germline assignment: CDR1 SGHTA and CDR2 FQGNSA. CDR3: CASSLGQNTQYF. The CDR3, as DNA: TGTGCCAGCAGCCTCGGACAGAACACGCAGTATTTT.

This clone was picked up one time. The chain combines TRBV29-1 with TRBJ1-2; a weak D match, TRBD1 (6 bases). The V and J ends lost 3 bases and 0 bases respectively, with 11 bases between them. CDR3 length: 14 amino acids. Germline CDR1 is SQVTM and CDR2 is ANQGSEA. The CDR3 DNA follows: TGCAGCGTTGAGGGGGCGGAAGCTAACTATGGCTACACCTTC. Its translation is CSVEGAEANYGYTF. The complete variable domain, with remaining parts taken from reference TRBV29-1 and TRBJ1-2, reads SAVISQKPSRDICQRGTSLTIQCQVDSQVTMMFWYRQQPGQSLTLIATANQGSEATYESGFVIDKFPISRPNLTFSTLTVSNMSPEDSSIYLCSVEGAEANYGYTFGSGTRLTVV.

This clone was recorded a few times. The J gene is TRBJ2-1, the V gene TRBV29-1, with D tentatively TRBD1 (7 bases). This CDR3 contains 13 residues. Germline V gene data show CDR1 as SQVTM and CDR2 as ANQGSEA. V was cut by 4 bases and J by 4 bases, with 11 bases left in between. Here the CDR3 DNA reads TGCAGCGTTGGCGGGACAGAATACAATGAGCAGTTCTTC. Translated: CSVGGTEYNEQFF.

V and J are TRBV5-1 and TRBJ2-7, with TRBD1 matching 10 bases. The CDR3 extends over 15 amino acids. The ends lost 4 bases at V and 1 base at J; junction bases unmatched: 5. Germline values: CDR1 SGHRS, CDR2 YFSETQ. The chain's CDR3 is CASSTGTGASYEQYF. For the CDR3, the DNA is TGCGCCAGCAGCACTGGGACAGGGGCATCCTACGAGCAGTACTTC.

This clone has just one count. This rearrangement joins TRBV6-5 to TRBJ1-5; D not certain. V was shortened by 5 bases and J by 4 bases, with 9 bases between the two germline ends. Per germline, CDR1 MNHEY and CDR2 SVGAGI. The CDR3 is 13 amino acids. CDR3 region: CASSLTRNQPQHF. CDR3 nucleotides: TGTGCCAGCAGTCTAACCCGAAATCAGCCCCAGCATTTT.

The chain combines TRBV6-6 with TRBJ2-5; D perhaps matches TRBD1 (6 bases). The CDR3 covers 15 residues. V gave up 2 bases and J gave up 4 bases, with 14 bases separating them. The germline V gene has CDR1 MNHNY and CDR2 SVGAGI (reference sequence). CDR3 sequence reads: CASSYGTQTRETQYF. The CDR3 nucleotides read TGTGCCAGCAGTTACGGGACACAGACGAGAGAGACCCAGTACTTC.

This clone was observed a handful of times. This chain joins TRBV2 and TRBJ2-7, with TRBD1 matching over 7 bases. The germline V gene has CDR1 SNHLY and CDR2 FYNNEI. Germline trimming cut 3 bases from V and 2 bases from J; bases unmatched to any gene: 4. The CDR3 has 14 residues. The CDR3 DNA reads TGTGCCAGCAGTGACAGGGGGATCGCCTACGAGCAGTACTTC. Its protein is CASSDRGIAYEQYF.

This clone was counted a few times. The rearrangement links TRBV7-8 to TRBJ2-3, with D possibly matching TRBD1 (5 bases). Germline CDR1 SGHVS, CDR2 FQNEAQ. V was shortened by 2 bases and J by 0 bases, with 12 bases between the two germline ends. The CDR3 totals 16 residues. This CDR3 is CASSLILQASTDTQYF. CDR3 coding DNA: TGTGCCAGCAGCTTAATTTTACAGGCTAGCACAGATACGCAGTATTTT.

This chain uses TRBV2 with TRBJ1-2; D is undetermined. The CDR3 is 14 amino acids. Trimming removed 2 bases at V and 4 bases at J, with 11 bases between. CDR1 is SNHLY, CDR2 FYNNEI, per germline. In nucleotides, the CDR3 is TGTGCCAGCAGTGAAAGGAGAGGGTTCTATGGCTACACCTTC. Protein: CASSERRGFYGYTF.